A single sample gave rise to the 28 T cell receptor beta chains below, sequenced in a study of radiation and T cells in renal cell carcinoma. Stated time point: baseline pretreatment blood. Treatment described: 15 Gy SBRT to primary tumor, nephrectomy 4 weeks later. Repertoires were generated with immunoSEQ multiplex PCR, while TCRdb's copy carries only in-frame clones and drops some. The data show about 59,000 clones, roughly 79% seen once. The sequenced sample was blood, obtained from a patient whose treatment included radiotherapy and nephrectomy. The receptor set was obtained from a man aged 55 to 70 with renal cell carcinoma.

Only a few counts were recorded for this clone. The chain uses TRBV30 and TRBJ1-2, with TRBD1 as a possible D gene (6 bases). V was clipped by 0 bases and J by 0 bases, with 8 bases between them. This CDR3 contains 14 residues. Germline V gene sequence: CDR1 GTSNPN, CDR2 SVGIG (reference sequence). This CDR3 reads CAWSVRGANYGYTF. The CDR3 DNA reads as TGTGCCTGGAGTGTGAGGGGGGCTAACTATGGCTACACCTTC.

This clone is a singleton in its sample. This chain links TRBV28 with TRBJ1-4, with 8 bases that match TRBD1. Germline values: CDR1 MDHEN, CDR2 SYDVKM. The CDR3 consists of 15 residues. V shed 4 bases, J shed 4 bases, and the junction held 5 bases outside the gene matches. The CDR3 bases are TGTGCCAGCAGTTCCCAGGGGGCGGTTAATGAAAAACTGTTTTTT. Amino acid sequence: CASSSQGAVNEKLFF.

This clone was seen at least ten times. The chain has TRBV5-1 and TRBJ2-7; a possible D gene is TRBD1 (6 bases). V dropped 3 bases and J dropped 2 bases, with 9 bases sitting between them. The germline CDR1 and CDR2 sequences are SGHRS and YFSETQ. This CDR3 comprises 13 residues. The chain's CDR3 is CASSYTGTYEQYF. In nucleotides, the CDR3 is TGCGCCAGCAGCTATACAGGGACCTACGAGCAGTACTTC.

The CDR3 DNA follows: TGCGCCAGCAGTCAACCCATGGGCAGGGGTGGCGACGAGCAGTACGTC. It specifies CASSQPMGRGGDEQYV. V is TRBV23-1 and J is TRBJ2-7; TRBD1 is a possible D gene (6 bases). TRBV23-1 is labeled an ORF, and its function is uncertain. The CDR3 is 16 amino acids. V was trimmed by 2 bases and J by 5 bases, leaving 19 bases between them.

This chain connects TRBV11-3 to TRBJ2-1; D may be TRBD2 (5 bases). With 3 bases removed from V and 3 bases from J, the gap between germline ends came to 18 bases. In germline, CDR1 is SGHNT, CDR2 YENEEA. There are 17 residues in the CDR3. Here the CDR3 reads CASSFSPGPEGYNEQFF. DNA for the CDR3: TGTGCCAGCAGCTTCTCTCCTGGTCCCGAGGGCTACAATGAGCAGTTCTTC.

The chain combines TRBV5-1 with TRBJ1-3; no clear D gene. In germline, CDR1 is SGHRS, CDR2 YFSETQ. The CDR3 is made up of 17 amino acids. The germline V and J ends were trimmed by 0 bases and 0 bases, with 13 bases remaining between them. The CDR3 DNA reads TGCGCCAGCAGCTTGGACGAGGACTTCAGCTCTGGAAACACCATATATTTT. It specifies CASSLDEDFSSGNTIYF.

The V gene is TRBV15, the J gene TRBJ2-1; no firm D call. The V and J ends lost 0 bases and 9 bases respectively, with 3 bases between them. Germline-derived CDR1 and CDR2 are LNHNV and YYDKDF (reference sequence). The CDR3 is 11 amino acids. The CDR3 DNA reads as TGTGCCACCAGCAGAGACAGTGAGCAGTTCTTC. The encoded protein is CATSRDSEQFF. The entire variable domain, with the rest obtained from reference TRBV15 and TRBJ2-1, is as follows: DAMVIQNPRYQVTQFGKPVTLSCSQTLNHNVMYWYQQKSSQAPKLLFHYYDKDFNNEADTPDNFQSRRPNTSFCFLDIRSPGLGDTAMYLCATSRDSEQFFGPGTRLTVL.

The chain carries TRBV30 and TRBJ1-5; TRBD1 agrees at 9 bases. The germline gives CDR1 GTSNPN, CDR2 SVGIG (reference sequence). The V and J ends lost 3 bases and 4 bases, in that order; junction bases with no gene match: 10. CDR3 length: 16 residues. CDR3 region: CAWSRTGVEKNQPQHF. CDR3 bases: TGTGCCTGGAGCCGGACAGGGGTTGAGAAAAATCAGCCCCAGCATTTT. The full variable domain, in which reference TRBV30 and TRBJ1-5 provide the parts outside the CDR3, is SQTIHQWPATLVQPVGSPLSLECTVEGTSNPNLYWYRQAAGRGLQLLFYSVGIGQISSEVPQNLSASRPQDRQFILSSKKLLLSDSGFYLCAWSRTGVEKNQPQHFGDGTRLSIL.

The rearrangement uses TRBV19 and TRBJ1-5; 11 nucleotides align to TRBD1. Germline CDR1 LNHDA, CDR2 SQIVND (reference sequence). The CDR3 contains 17 residues. With 5 bases clipped from V and 0 bases from J, the junction kept 6 bases outside the gene matches. CDR3 protein: CASSPGTGGTSNQPQHF. CDR3 bases: TGTGCCAGTAGTCCCGGGACAGGGGGGACTAGCAATCAGCCCCAGCATTTT.

The genes are TRBV5-1 and TRBJ2-2; a possible D gene is TRBD2 (5 bases). Trimming took off 0 bases at V and 2 bases at J, with 8 bases between the two ends. The CDR3 has 15 residues. Germline V lookup: CDR1 SGHRS, CDR2 YFSETQ. The CDR3 here is CASSLGLLNTGELFF. CDR3 sequence (DNA): TGCGCCAGCAGCTTGGGACTACTAAACACCGGGGAGCTGTTTTTT.

V is TRBV6-5 and J is TRBJ1-5; D not certain. Germline V gene sequence: CDR1 MNHEY, CDR2 SVGAGI. The CDR3 runs 13 residues. V was clipped by 0 bases and J by 4 bases, with 4 bases between them. The chain's CDR3 is CASSYSLNQPQHF. CDR3 nucleotides: TGTGCCAGCAGTTACTCGTTGAATCAGCCCCAGCATTTT.

The CDR3: CSVERVDEQFF. CDR3 DNA sequence: TGCAGCGTGGAGAGGGTGGATGAGCAGTTCTTC. The rearrangement links TRBV29-1 to TRBJ2-1, with D perhaps matching TRBD2 (5 bases). Germline V gives CDR1 SQVTM, CDR2 ANQGSEA. The CDR3 consists of 11 residues. The germline V and J ends were trimmed by 6 bases and 8 bases, with 11 bases remaining between them.

The chain uses TRBV5-5 and TRBJ2-3; D remains unclear. The V gene lost 6 bases and the J gene lost 0 bases, with 11 bases spanning the gap. Per germline, CDR1 SGHKS and CDR2 YYEKEE (reference sequence). The CDR3 loop spans 14 amino acids. The CDR3, as DNA: TGTGCCAGCACCTATGGGTCTAGCACAGATACGCAGTATTTT. Amino acid sequence: CASTYGSSTDTQYF.

This chain uses TRBV18 with TRBJ2-5; D perhaps matches TRBD2 (5 bases). Germline V gene lookup returns CDR1 KGHSH and CDR2 LQKENI. The CDR3 extends over 17 amino acids. The V gene lost 6 bases and the J gene lost 4 bases, with 24 bases spanning the gap. Here the CDR3 reads CASSLKVRGSPVETQYF. The CDR3 region has the DNA TGTGCCAGCTCCCTTAAGGTCCGGGGTTCTCCGGTAGAGACCCAGTACTTC.

The gene calls are TRBV10-1 and TRBJ2-3; TRBD1 matches at 7 bases. CDR1 and CDR2 from the germline V gene are WNHNN and SYGVQD (reference sequence). Trimming at V came to 0 bases and at J to 3 bases, leaving 9 bases not matched to a gene. The CDR3 contains 17 residues. This chain's CDR3 is CASSESTQGVKTDTQYF. CDR3 nucleotides: TGCGCCAGCAGTGAGTCGACTCAGGGGGTAAAGACAGATACGCAGTATTTT.

V is TRBV15 and J is TRBJ2-2; D uncertain. CDR1 and CDR2 (germline): LNHNV, YYDKDF (reference sequence). This CDR3 contains 16 residues. The V and J ends lost 0 bases and 0 bases respectively, with 8 bases between them. DNA for the CDR3: TGTGCCACCAGCAGAGATCGGACGGCGAACACCGGGGAGCTGTTTTTT. Translating it yields CATSRDRTANTGELFF.

CDR3 sequence reads: CASSGARTGFTYGYTF. DNA for the CDR3: TGTGCCAGCAGTGGGGCAAGAACAGGGTTCACCTATGGCTACACCTTC. This rearrangement joins TRBV28 to TRBJ1-2; D may be TRBD1 (6 bases). The CDR3 is made up of 16 amino acids. From germline, CDR1 is MDHEN and CDR2 SYDVKM. The V and J ends lost 5 bases and 4 bases respectively, with 20 bases between them.

The chain combines TRBV11-2 with TRBJ1-1; perhaps TRBD1 as D (6 bases). Germline V gene sequence: CDR1 SGHAT, CDR2 FQNNGV. With 1 base removed from V and 4 bases from J, the gap between germline ends came to 10 bases. The CDR3 contains 14 residues. Here the CDR3 reads CASSLGQGGTEAFF. CDR3 sequence (DNA): TGTGCCAGCAGCTTAGGTCAAGGGGGCACTGAAGCTTTCTTT.

This sequence joins TRBV30 and TRBJ2-7; D possibly corresponds to TRBD1 (7 bases). V shed 1 base and J shed 9 bases, with 10 bases lying between them. The CDR3 sequence is 11 residues long. Germline V gene data show CDR1 as GTSNPN and CDR2 as SVGIG (reference sequence). CDR3 protein: CAWSAGDRQYF. The DNA for the CDR3 is TGTGCCTGGAGTGCGGGGGACAGGCAGTACTTC.

V gene TRBV29-1 combines with J gene TRBJ1-1, with TRBD1 matching over 7 bases. Unmatched junction bases numbered 5, after V lost 0 bases and J lost 13 bases. Per the germline V gene, CDR1 is SQVTM and CDR2 is ANQGSEA. The CDR3 is made up of 11 amino acids. CDR3 nucleotides: TGCAGCGTTGAAGAGACAGGGAAGGTTTTCTTT. Its translation is CSVEETGKVFF.

This chain links TRBV7-2 with TRBJ1-1; weak D call: TRBD1 (5 bases). The V gene's germline CDR1 is SGHTA and CDR2 FQGNSA. Trimming pared 5 bases from V and 10 bases from J, leaving 20 bases between. The CDR3 has 14 residues. CDR3 sequence: CASSPSVGAFGAFF. CDR3 bases: TGTGCCAGCAGCCCCTCGGTAGGGGCCTTCGGAGCTTTCTTT. The whole variable domain, filled in from reference TRBV7-2 and TRBJ1-1, reads GAGVSQSPSNKVTEKGKDVELRCDPISGHTALYWYRQSLGQGLEFLIYFQGNSAPDKSGLPSDRFSAERTGGSVSTLTIQRTQQEDSAVYLCASSPSVGAFGAFFGQGTRLTVV.

A note on this clone: An end of the junction does not agree with germline; a read error may underlie this. V is TRBV11-3 and J is TRBJ2-6; D is possibly TRBD2 (6 bases). The length of the CDR3 is 11 residues. In germline, CDR1 is SGHNT, CDR2 YENEEA. The CDR3 nucleotides read TGTGCCAGCAGCGCGACTAGGACATTGTCTTTC. Translated: CASSATRTLSF.

The chain carries TRBV6-5 and TRBJ2-5; TRBD1 aligns across 9 bases. The J call may not be correct, given that the DNA end is closer to TRBJ2-7. CDR1 is MNHEY, CDR2 SVGAGI, per germline. This CDR3 has 15 residues. The CDR3 is CASSPLGQGSYEQYF. The DNA for the CDR3 is TGTGCCAGCAGCCCCTTGGGACAGGGCTCCTACGAGCAGTACTTC.

This clone is termed medium-sized. CDR3 in DNA: TGCAGCGTACCCGGACAGGGAAACACTGAAGCTTTCTTT. Translating gives CSVPGQGNTEAFF. The V call is TRBV29-1, the J call TRBJ1-1, with TRBD1 matching 8 bases. Germline V gives CDR1 SQVTM, CDR2 ANQGSEA. V lost 6 bases to trimming and J lost 2 bases; unmatched junction nucleotides: 5. The CDR3 spans 13 residues.

This rearrangement joins TRBV4-1 to TRBJ1-1; D is unclear. The germline gives CDR1 MGHRA, CDR2 YSYEKL. This CDR3 has 13 residues. Between the trimmed V and J ends, which lost 0 bases and 9 bases, there was a span of 11 bases. In DNA form, the CDR3 reads TGCGCCAGCAGCCAAGATGAAAACCAACAAGCTTTCTTT. This gives the protein CASSQDENQQAFF.

This chain uses TRBV11-2 with TRBJ2-5; possible D gene TRBD2, 5 bases. Germline lookup yields CDR1 SGHAT and CDR2 FQNNGV. V was shortened by 3 bases and J by 0 bases, with 8 bases between the two germline ends. This CDR3 region has 14 residues. The CDR3 bases are TGTGCCAGCAGCTTGGCGACTAACCAAGAGACCCAGTACTTC. Protein product: CASSLATNQETQYF.

The rearrangement links TRBV11-2 to TRBJ2-7; TRBD1 matches at 7 bases. This CDR3 comprises 12 residues. V lost 4 bases and J lost 7; bases outside the gene matches: 4. Germline V gene lookup returns CDR1 SGHAT and CDR2 FQNNGV. DNA of the CDR3: TGTGCCAGCAGCTCCGACAGGGAGGAGCAGTACGTC. Translated, it gives CASSSDREEQYV.

The chain carries TRBV7-9 and TRBJ2-1; 11 bases are a match to TRBD2. From germline, CDR1 is SEHNR and CDR2 FQNEAQ (reference sequence). CDR3 length: 19 residues. V was clipped by 1 base and J by 5 bases; unmatched bases: 13. The CDR3 spells CASSLVRLAGGLRHNEQFF. DNA for the CDR3: TGTGCCAGCAGCTTAGTTCGGCTAGCGGGGGGCCTCCGCCACAATGAGCAGTTCTTC.